The 12 T cell receptor beta chains reported below all come from one sample, sequenced in a study of blood T cells in healthy people across ages. Using a J-beta primer mix together with a sample-barcoded 5' primer, a second PCR was run for roughly 7 to 12 cycles. TCRdb re-called the 5' RACE reads with MiXCR, one entry per CDR3 protein. The data contain hundreds of thousands of distinct CDR3 sequences, nearly 25% of them singletons. The same sample was also used in a study of T cells of mothers and their children.

Sequences were obtained from blood. These receptors were collected from a boy between 10 and 17 years old in good health.

Turning to this clonotype: The conserved final phenylalanine or tryptophan is absent from the CDR3, which likely points to a read error. The limits of the CDR3 on the DNA are not certain, so only TCRdb's listed CDR3 is given. This rearrangement joins TRBV29-1 to TRBJ1-1; the D call in the table, TRBD1, was not verified against the DNA. Germline V gives CDR1 SQVTM, CDR2 ANQGSEA. The CDR3 has 14 residues if both end residues are counted. This CDR3 reads CSVAPTGQLGVIIL.

This clonotype was seen a few times. The V gene is TRBV7-9, the J gene TRBJ1-4; D perhaps matches TRBD1 (6 bases). Germline CDR1 reads SEHNR; CDR2 reads FQNEAQ (reference sequence). The ends were cut back, 3 bases at V and 4 bases at J, with 12 bases in the middle. The CDR3 has 15 amino acids. The CDR3 protein is CASSFRTVYNEKLFF. CDR3 in DNA: TGTGCCAGCAGCTTCCGGACAGTTTATAATGAAAAACTGTTTTTT.

The J gene is TRBJ2-3, the V gene TRBV12-3 or TRBV12-4, with 7 bases lining up with TRBD2. The CDR3 is 15 amino acids. V was clipped by 6 bases and J by 2 bases; unmatched bases: 8. This CDR3 reads CASRSDGTNTDTQYF. In DNA form, the CDR3 reads TGTGCCAGCAGATCCGATGGGACTAACACAGATACGCAGTATTTT.

This clonotype was observed a handful of times. This chain connects TRBV9 to TRBJ1-6; 7 bases map to TRBD1. Looked up from germline, CDR1 is SGDLS and CDR2 is YYNGEE. CDR3 length: 16 amino acids. Trimming at V came to 7 bases and at J to 10 bases, leaving 17 bases not matched to a gene. As DNA, the CDR3 is TGTGCCAGCTGCCCCCCCCTTGCAGGGGGTTACTCACCCCTCCACTTT. Protein: CASCPPLAGGYSPLHF.

In the case of this clonotype: This CDR3 fails to terminate in the conserved phenylalanine or tryptophan, so it likely reflects a read error. This chain's CDR3 is CASSLGTGGEQYL. In DNA, the CDR3 is TGTGCCAGCAGTTTAGGGACAGGGGGTGAGCAGTACTTG. The V call is TRBV12-3 or TRBV12-4, the J call TRBJ2-5; 10 nucleotides align to TRBD1. V shed 1 base, J shed 11 bases, and the junction held 4 bases outside the gene matches. The length of the CDR3 is 13 residues.

CDR3 loop: CASQGGIQETQYF. In DNA, the CDR3 is TGTGCCTCGCAAGGAGGGATCCAAGAGACCCAGTACTTC. The V call is TRBV30, the J call TRBJ2-5; D is possibly TRBD2 (6 bases). Germline assignment: CDR1 GTSNPN and CDR2 SVGIG (reference sequence). Trimming shortened V by 7 bases and J by 1 base, and 13 bases separated the two germline ends. The CDR3 is 13 residues long.

This clonotype has a count of ten or more. V usage is TRBV28 and J usage is TRBJ2-5; 12 bases are shared with TRBD2. Near its end, the DNA agrees better with TRBJ2-1, so the J call may be wrong. CDR3 length equals 14 residues. CDR1 MDHEN and CDR2 SYDVKM come from the germline V gene. The CDR3 sequence: CASSLGLAGHEQFF. Written as DNA, the CDR3 is TGTGCCAGCAGTTTGGGACTAGCGGGCCATGAGCAGTTCTTC.

This clonotype has just a few counts. V and J are TRBV6-5 and TRBJ2-5; the match to TRBD2 covers 10 bases. The tail of the sequence fits TRBJ2-7 better, so the J call may be wrong. CDR3 length: 18 residues. Looked up from germline, CDR1 is MNHEY and CDR2 is SVGAGI. Written as DNA, the CDR3 is TGTGCCAGCAGTTACGATATACAGCGGGGGGGGAGAACCTACGAGCAGTACTTC. Translated, it gives CASSYDIQRGGRTYEQYF.

This clonotype was seen only a few times. The V and J genes are TRBV6-5 and TRBJ2-7; 7 bases agree with TRBD1. The CDR3 consists of 15 residues. V was pared by 2 bases and J by 1 base, with 5 bases of the junction left unmatched. The germline gives CDR1 MNHEY, CDR2 SVGAGI. CDR3 protein: CASSYGRQGSYEQYF. The CDR3 DNA is TGTGCCAGCAGTTACGGAAGACAGGGATCCTACGAGCAGTACTTC.

The chain combines TRBV18 with TRBJ2-2, with 7 bases aligning to TRBD1. The J segment lost 1 base and the V segment lost 4 bases, leaving 6 bases of the junction unmatched. The CDR3 totals 16 residues. The germline V gene has CDR1 KGHSH and CDR2 LQKENI. The CDR3 loop is CASSLSRDRNTGELFF. DNA of the CDR3: TGTGCCAGCTCACTTAGCCGGGACAGGAACACCGGGGAGCTGTTTTTT.

This clonotype came up a few times. The chain recombines TRBV7-9 with TRBJ2-7; D remains ambiguous. V lost 3 bases and J 3 bases, leaving 9 bases between the germline ends. Germline loops: CDR1 SEHNR, CDR2 FQNEAQ (reference sequence). The CDR3 loop spans 13 amino acids. The CDR3 loop is CASSLGGNYEQYF. CDR3 nucleotide sequence: TGTGCCAGCAGCTTGGGCGGAAACTACGAGCAGTACTTC. Using reference TRBV7-9 and TRBJ2-7 for the parts outside the CDR3, the full variable domain is DTGVSQNPRHKITKRGQNVTFRCDPISEHNRLYWYRQTLGQGPEFLTYFQNEAQLEKSRLLSDRFSAERPKGSFSTLEIQRTEQGDSAMYLCASSLGGNYEQYFGPGTRLTVT.

The chain couples TRBV28 to TRBJ2-7; 7 nucleotides line up with TRBD1. Germline trimming cut 3 bases from V and 2 bases from J; bases unmatched to any gene: 4. CDR1 is MDHEN and CDR2 is SYDVKM in the germline V gene. This CDR3 contains 14 residues. Written as DNA, the CDR3 is TGTGCCAGCAGTTTCTACAGGGGAGCCTACGAGCAGTACTTC. It is translated as CASSFYRGAYEQYF.